These 5 T cell receptor beta chains originate from one sample sequenced in a study of blood T cell repertoires in COVID-19. Profiling relied on immunoSEQ multiplex PCR, and the TCRdb table lists in-frame clones only, not all of them. The sample records approximately 250,000 clones, about 87% being singletons. Sequencing input: PBMCs or T cells enriched from blood (not recorded which). The receptors were gathered from a woman aged 40 to 49 with acute COVID-19.

This clone was seen once. The V and J genes are TRBV6-5 and TRBJ2-5; TRBD2 is a possible D gene (5 bases). Looked up from germline, CDR1 is MNHEY and CDR2 is SVGAGI. This CDR3 has 13 amino acids. V was trimmed by 6 bases and J by 5 bases, leaving 13 bases between them. The CDR3 DNA reads TGTGCCAGCAGCCGAGGGCCGGTCGAGACCCAGTACTTC. It specifies CASSRGPVETQYF.

The chain uses TRBV3-1 (or the pseudogene TRBV3-2) and TRBJ2-1; 8 nucleotides match TRBD2. Germline V gene lookup returns CDR1 LGHDT and CDR2 YNNKEL (reference sequence). Losses at the gene ends were 0 bases for V and 4 bases for J; bases not matched to a gene: 17. CDR3 size: 20 residues. CDR3 sequence: CASSQEFRGVIAGGYNEQFF. The CDR3 DNA sequence: TGTGCCAGCAGCCAAGAGTTTCGGGGGGTGATTGCGGGAGGTTACAATGAGCAGTTCTTC.

V usage is TRBV11-2 and J usage is TRBJ1-2; weak D call: TRBD1 (6 bases). Trimming shortened V by 4 bases and J by 2 bases, and 14 bases separated the two germline ends. CDR1 is SGHAT and CDR2 is FQNNGV in the germline V gene. The CDR3 has 15 residues. The CDR3 coding sequence is TGTGCCAGCAGCTCCCCGGGACACCCCAACTATGGCTACACCTTC. Amino acid sequence: CASSSPGHPNYGYTF.

The chain joins TRBV5-1 to TRBJ2-7; D is possibly TRBD1 (6 bases). Trimming left V 3 bases short and J 1 base short, with 8 bases between. The CDR3 loop spans 13 amino acids. In germline, CDR1 is SGHRS, CDR2 YFSETQ. CDR3 bases: TGCGCCAGCAGCTCCGGACAGTCCTACGAGCAGTACGTC. Translated, it gives CASSSGQSYEQYV.

J is TRBJ2-2 and V is TRBV5-1; 8 bases align to TRBD1. Germline lookup yields CDR1 SGHRS and CDR2 YFSETQ. Losses at the gene ends were 2 bases for V and 5 bases for J; bases not matched to a gene: 8. This CDR3 comprises 16 residues. CDR3 nucleotide sequence: TGCGCCAGCAGCTTCCTAACCGGGACAGGTACCGGGGAGCTGTTTTTT. It is translated as CASSFLTGTGTGELFF.